The entry below gives a single T cell receptor beta chain sequence along with its context. No antigen is known for it. This sample is drawn from a study of Graves' ophthalmopathy and Graves' hyperthyroidism. Whole-study findings and limits: Discriminating ophthalmopathy from stable hyperthyroidism, a 13-signature model attained a sensitivity of about 88% and a specificity of about 81%. Clonotypes were expanded in thyroid at above 0.001 frequency, and most also appeared in blood.

Scientists amplified the TCR beta CDR3 regions from RNA transcripts. HTBI primers served in a first-round RT-PCR, which a second-round multiplex PCR followed. MiXCR was run by TCRdb on the multiplex PCR reads, yielding one entry per CDR3 protein. The top ten clones hold roughly 46% of a sample with 650,000 to 900,000 distinct CDR3 sequences, roughly 41% of them seen once. PBMCs came from more than 8 ml of fresh peripheral blood. Looked up from germline, CDR1 is MGHRA and CDR2 is YSYEKL. This CDR3 is built from 14 residues. V was clipped by 0 bases and J by 8 bases, with 13 bases between them. The receptor comes from an adult man with Graves' ophthalmopathy. The chain combines TRBV4-1 with TRBJ1-1; D remains ambiguous. The specimen was peripheral blood. The CDR3 nucleotides are TGCGCCAGCAGCCAAGATTGGGCAGAACGAGAAGCTTTCTTT. Protein: CASSQDWAEREAFF.